This T cell receptor (beta chain) was captured by sequencing in a study of T cell changes during pregnancy in multiple sclerosis. Per germline, CDR1 LGHNA and CDR2 YNFKEQ. Trimming removed 0 bases from V and 4 bases from J; junction bases left unmatched: 7. The length of the CDR3 is 16 residues. Assay used: immunoSEQ multiplex PCR; TCRdb lists only in-frame clones, some missing. The sample gives some 70,000 clones, 91% of which show up once; about 0.92% is in the top ten. The chain links TRBV4-2 to TRBJ1-2; 8 nucleotides align to TRBD1. Here the sequenced sample was peripheral blood, taken in the second trimester of pregnancy. This receptor was taken from a female donor with multiple sclerosis, enrolled in a pregnancy study. For the CDR3, the DNA is TGTGCCAGCAGCCAAGATCGGCAGGGGGCGAGCTATGGCTACACCTTC. The encoded protein is CASSQDRQGASYGYTF.